These 11 T cell receptor beta chains came from one sample sequenced in a study of T cell responses to AZD1222 COVID-19 vaccine. Sequencing used immunoSEQ multiplex PCR; TCRdb keeps in-frame clones, though not all of them. The table has approximately 150,000 clones, roughly 94% seen once; the top ten hold 4% to 5.5%. Sequenced material: peripheral blood, taken on day 0 of MenACWY control vaccination. The receptors here all came from an adult in good health.

The chain combines TRBV5-1 with TRBJ1-2; D not resolved. The V end lost 2 bases, the J end lost 0 bases, and 11 bases lay between the germline ends. The CDR3 totals 15 residues. CDR1 and CDR2 (germline): SGHRS, YFSETQ. The CDR3 bases are TGCGCCAGCAGCTTCGGACTATATTCTAACTATGGCTACACCTTC. This encodes CASSFGLYSNYGYTF.

The gene calls are TRBV14 and TRBJ2-1, with TRBD2 matching over 8 bases. The CDR3 is 17 amino acids. From germline, CDR1 is SGHDN and CDR2 FVKESK. V was clipped by 3 bases and J by 5 bases; unmatched bases: 12. The CDR3 protein is CASSHGGGPGFDNEQFF. The CDR3 nucleotides read TGTGCCAGCAGCCATGGCGGGGGGCCGGGGTTTGACAATGAGCAGTTCTTC. Full variable domain (outside the CDR3, taken from reference TRBV14 and TRBJ2-1): EAGVTQFPSHSVIEKGQTVTLRCDPISGHDNLYWYRRVMGKEIKFLLHFVKESKQDESGMPNNRFLAERTGGTYSTLKVQPAELEDSGVYFCASSHGGGPGFDNEQFFGPGTRLTVL.

This clone showed up just once. The J gene is TRBJ1-1, the V gene TRBV4-2, with unresolved D. The CDR3 runs to 13 residues. Trimming took off 0 bases at V and 7 bases at J, with 9 bases between the two ends. Germline V CDR1 and CDR2: LGHNA, YNFKEQ. Here the CDR3 reads CASSQEMAFEAFF. For the CDR3, the DNA is TGTGCCAGCAGCCAAGAGATGGCATTTGAAGCTTTCTTT.

V and J are TRBV9 and TRBJ2-1, with D possibly being TRBD2 (5 bases). The V end was cut by 3 bases, the J end by 1 base, with 14 bases between. Germline V gene lookup returns CDR1 SGDLS and CDR2 YYNGEE. The CDR3 has 16 amino acids. The CDR3 DNA reads TGTGCCAGCAGCGCAAAACTTCGGGGATCCTACAATGAGCAGTTCTTC. Its translation: CASSAKLRGSYNEQFF.

The chain is built from TRBV19 and TRBJ2-5; 8 positions match TRBD2. The trim removed 3 bases at V and 7 bases at J, leaving 7 bases unmatched. This CDR3 comprises 14 residues. Germline lookup yields CDR1 LNHDA and CDR2 SQIVND (reference sequence). DNA of the CDR3: TGTGCCAGTAGTATCGGGAGGGGTGAGGGGACCCAGTACTTC. Encoded protein: CASSIGRGEGTQYF.

The chain combines TRBV7-9 with TRBJ1-4; D remains ambiguous. V shed 5 bases and J shed 5 bases, with 12 bases lying between them. The CDR3 is made up of 14 amino acids. Germline V gene lookup returns CDR1 SEHNR and CDR2 FQNEAQ (reference sequence). The CDR3 reads CASSHWQRNEKLFF. For the CDR3, the DNA is TGTGCCAGCAGCCATTGGCAGCGAAATGAAAAACTGTTTTTT. Drawing the rest from reference TRBV7-9 and TRBJ1-4, the complete variable domain is DTGVSQNPRHKITKRGQNVTFRCDPISEHNRLYWYRQTLGQGPEFLTYFQNEAQLEKSRLLSDRFSAERPKGSFSTLEIQRTEQGDSAMYLCASSHWQRNEKLFFGSGTQLSVL.

This clone was seen once. The chain has TRBV18 and TRBJ2-1; 9 bases line up with TRBD1. The CDR3 extends over 17 amino acids. Germline CDR1 is KGHSH and CDR2 is LQKENI. V trimming: 3 bases; J trimming: 7 bases; junction bases outside the gene matches: 13. Here the CDR3 DNA reads TGTGCCAGCTCACCCATTAACCCCGGGACAGGGAGGAATGAGCAGTTCTTC. It specifies CASSPINPGTGRNEQFF.

The chain employs TRBV6-2 or TRBV6-3 and TRBJ1-4; D is unclear. The V and J ends lost 5 bases and 3 bases respectively, with 13 bases between them. Germline V gene data show CDR1 as MNHEY and CDR2 as SVGEGT. The CDR3 is 15 amino acids. CDR3 DNA sequence: TGTGCCAGCAGTCCCTCCTGGTTCGCTAATGAAAAACTGTTTTTT. This sequence encodes CASSPSWFANEKLFF.

The chain employs TRBV3-1 (or the pseudogene TRBV3-2) and TRBJ2-1; TRBD2 matches at 9 bases. The CDR3 has 16 residues. Germline V gene data show CDR1 as LGHDT and CDR2 as YNNKEL (reference sequence). Germline trimming cut 0 bases from V and 5 bases from J; bases unmatched to any gene: 5. The CDR3 DNA is TGTGCCAGCAGCCAAGAGGGCGGGAGGGTCGACAATGAGCAGTTCTTC. Its translation: CASSQEGGRVDNEQFF.

There are a few counts of this clone. The gene calls are TRBV14 and TRBJ2-3; D may match TRBD1 or TRBD2 (5 bases each). The CDR3 totals 15 residues. V was pared by 5 bases and J by 6 bases, with 18 bases between. Germline CDR1 and CDR2: SGHDN and FVKESK. CDR3 coding DNA: TGTGCCAGCAGCACTACGGGGCTCCGGGGCGATACGCAGTATTTT. Its translation is CASSTTGLRGDTQYF.

The rearrangement joins TRBV5-1 to TRBJ1-1; possible D gene TRBD1, 6 bases. The ends were cut back, 1 base at V and 1 base at J, with 14 bases in the middle. This CDR3 region has 16 residues. Germline V gene data show CDR1 as SGHRS and CDR2 as YFSETQ. CDR3 in DNA: TGCGCCAGCAGCTTGCCCGAGGGGGGCGAGAACACTGAAGCTTTCTTT. Its translation is CASSLPEGGENTEAFF. Full variable domain (outside the CDR3, taken from reference TRBV5-1 and TRBJ1-1): KAGVTQTPRYLIKTRGQQVTLSCSPISGHRSVSWYQQTPGQGLQFLFEYFSETQRNKGNFPGRFSGRQFSNSRSEMNVSTLELGDSALYLCASSLPEGGENTEAFFGQGTRLTVV.